The subject of this entry is one T cell receptor beta chain. One entry per CDR3 protein results from TCRdb running MiXCR on the 5' RACE reads. The data hold about 400,000 distinct CDR3 sequences, with around a quarter observed a single time. The CDR3 spans 11 residues. V lost 6 bases to trimming and J lost 6 bases, with 9 bases between them. The germline gives CDR1 MDHEN, CDR2 SYDVKM. The sample originates from a study of T-cell memory formation after mild COVID-19. Material: PBMCs or a T cell subset sorted from them (not recorded which). The rearrangement uses TRBV28 and TRBJ2-7; maybe TRBD2 (6 bases). The source of this sequence is an adult woman who had mild COVID-19 (a few samples of this study predate the infection). Cell type and time point are not known. The CDR3 nucleotides read TGTGCCAGCAGCGTAGCGGTCGAGCAGTACTTC. It is translated as CASSVAVEQYF.